This T cell receptor (beta chain) was documented in a study of blood T cell repertoires in COVID-19. Study background: The analysed material was cDNA or gDNA that came from T cells, B-cell-depleted T cells, or PBMCs.

V lost 3 bases, J lost 7 bases, and 4 bases stayed unmatched. This CDR3 has 13 residues. The germline CDR1 and CDR2 sequences are SQVTM and ANQGSEA. This table comes from immunoSEQ multiplex PCR, and its TCRdb copy is limited to in-frame clones, with some not included. Found here are over 250,000 clones, approximately 85% of them singletons; the top ten hold approximately 9.9%. The chain links TRBV29-1 to TRBJ1-4; 8 bases align to TRBD1. This receptor was taken from a woman aged 70-85 years with acute or convalescent COVID-19. Sequencing input: peripheral blood. CDR3: CSVDGQGGEKLFF. DNA for the CDR3: TGCAGCGTTGATGGACAGGGAGGTGAAAAACTGTTTTTT.